This T cell receptor (beta chain) was documented in a study of B cell selection in AIRE deficiency. The study's findings and limits: Patient Tconv cells held roughly a third of Treg sequences shared by healthy donors. Shorter CDR3s marked shared Treg sequences, biased toward few non-templated insertions. Healthy donors alone shared about a third of around 3,700 Treg sequences; patients alone approximately 9.4%.

Regulatory T cells were sorted as CD4+CD25hiCD127low/negative cells. Turning to this clone: Its matching antigen is unknown.

Sequencing used immunoSEQ multiplex PCR; TCRdb keeps in-frame clones, though not all of them. The data hold 28,000 or so clones, with about 92% observed a single time. CDR3 size: 16 residues. Germline-derived CDR1 and CDR2 are MNHNY and SVGAGI (reference sequence). The ends lost 6 bases at V and 5 bases at J; junction bases unmatched: 14. The sequencing input was CD4+CD25+ Tregs sorted from PBMCs. This TCR derives from a human donor in good health. This chain links TRBV6-6 with TRBJ1-2; 8 bases are a match to TRBD1. CDR3 coding DNA: TGTGCCAGCAGCGCGACAGGGGACCCTCGGGCATATGGCTACACCTTC. Translation gives CASSATGDPRAYGYTF.